The 26 T cell receptor beta chains given below trace back to one sample, sequenced in a study of a mutant IDH1 vaccine in newly diagnosed glioma. TCRdb keeps only in-frame clones here, not all; method: immunoSEQ multiplex PCR. The sample includes approximately 57,000 clones, approximately 80% of them seen just once. Time point defined: week 5, during vaccination. Each dose delivered 300 ug of mutant IDH1 20-mer peptide subcutaneously with imiquimod. Which antigens these TCRs recognize remains unknown. This specimen was PBMCs, taken from a glioma patient whose treatment included an IDH1 peptide vaccine. These receptors came from a woman younger than 30 with glioma. Some clones in this sample may be carry-over from other donors' samples.

The chain recombines TRBV5-1 with TRBJ2-1, with 9 bases lining up with TRBD1. Germline V lookup: CDR1 SGHRS, CDR2 YFSETQ. Trimming took 2 bases from V and 6 from J; bases not matched to a gene: 6. This CDR3 has 15 residues. This CDR3 reads CASSFWETGGNEQFF. CDR3 bases: TGCGCCAGCAGCTTCTGGGAGACAGGGGGCAATGAGCAGTTCTTC.

The V and J genes are TRBV6-1 and TRBJ2-7, with a weak D call TRBD1 (6 bases). The CDR3 is 14 residues long. Trimming left V 4 bases short and J 4 bases short, with 14 bases between. Germline CDR1 and CDR2: MNHNS and SASEGT. The CDR3: CASSGGTFGYEQYF. As DNA, the CDR3 is TGTGCCAGCAGTGGAGGGACATTTGGTTACGAGCAGTACTTC.

The chain joins TRBV6-1 to TRBJ1-5, with TRBD1 identical over 7 bases. J lost 2 bases, V lost 5 bases, and 6 bases had no gene match. This CDR3 is built from 15 residues. The germline V gene has CDR1 MNHNS and CDR2 SASEGT. The CDR3 sequence is CASSLTGTGNQPQHF. In DNA, the CDR3 is TGTGCCAGCAGTCTAACCGGGACAGGCAATCAGCCCCAGCATTTT.

The chain joins TRBV7-9 to TRBJ1-1, with a possible D match to TRBD1 (6 bases). The V and J ends lost 4 bases and 9 bases respectively, with 12 bases between them. In germline, CDR1 is SEHNR, CDR2 FQNEAQ (reference sequence). This CDR3 spans 12 amino acids. CDR3 sequence (DNA): TGTGCCAGCAGCTCGGGACAAGCCCAAGCTTTCTTT. This sequence encodes CASSSGQAQAFF.

The rearrangement links TRBV29-1 to TRBJ2-1; no clear D. V was clipped by 3 bases and J by 0 bases, with 0 bases between them. CDR1 and CDR2 (germline): SQVTM, ANQGSEA. The length of the CDR3 is 11 residues. The CDR3 region is CSVDSYNEQFF. The CDR3 region has the DNA TGCAGCGTTGACTCCTACAATGAGCAGTTCTTC.

The V call is TRBV7-9, the J call TRBJ2-5; 9 positions agree with TRBD2. CDR1 and CDR2 from the germline V gene are SEHNR and FQNEAQ (reference sequence). V shed 5 bases and J 2 bases; nucleotides not matched to a gene: 9. The length of the CDR3 is 16 residues. DNA of the CDR3: TGTGCCAGCAGCCAGGAGGTAGCGGGGGAGCAAGAGACCCAGTACTTC. It specifies CASSQEVAGEQETQYF.

The V gene is TRBV18, the J gene TRBJ1-2; D not resolved. From germline, CDR1 is KGHSH and CDR2 LQKENI. Trimming stripped 6 bases from V and 6 bases from J, with 14 bases between. This CDR3 has 13 residues. The CDR3 reads CASSRPSVHGYTF. In nucleotides, the CDR3 is TGTGCCAGCTCCAGACCTTCAGTCCATGGCTACACCTTC. The full variable domain, in which reference TRBV18 and TRBJ1-2 provide the parts outside the CDR3, is NAGVMQNPRHLVRRRGQEARLRCSPMKGHSHVYWYRQLPEEGLKFMVYLQKENIIDESGMPKERFSAEFPKEGPSILRIQQVVRGDSAAYFCASSRPSVHGYTFGSGTRLTVV.

The rearrangement joins TRBV7-9 to TRBJ2-5, with TRBD2 matching over 11 bases. The J call may not be correct, given that the DNA end is closer to TRBJ2-7. The CDR3 runs 15 residues. The germline V gene has CDR1 SEHNR and CDR2 FQNEAQ (reference sequence). CDR3 nucleotides: TGTGCCAGCAGCTTGCTAGCGGGAGGCCCGGGCGAGCAGTACTTC. Its protein product is CASSLLAGGPGEQYF.

The chain recombines TRBV6-1 with TRBJ2-7; D not resolved. This CDR3 spans 14 amino acids. CDR1 is MNHNS and CDR2 is SASEGT in the germline V gene. With 6 bases removed from V and 4 bases from J, the gap between germline ends came to 16 bases. CDR3 sequence reads: CASRDIGVTYEQYF. The CDR3, as DNA: TGTGCCAGCAGAGACATTGGGGTTACATACGAGCAGTACTTC.

This rearrangement joins TRBV9 to TRBJ2-1, with a weak D call TRBD1 (6 bases). Germline V gives CDR1 SGDLS, CDR2 YYNGEE. The CDR3 loop spans 13 amino acids. V dropped 0 bases and J dropped 15 bases, with 16 bases sitting between them. The CDR3 region is CASSVVTGSRSFF. CDR3 nucleotide sequence: TGTGCCAGCAGCGTAGTCACAGGGAGCAGATCGTTCTTC.

This sequence joins TRBV7-2 and TRBJ2-2; D unresolved. V gave up 1 base and J gave up 5 bases, with 5 bases separating them. The length of the CDR3 is 13 residues. The germline V gene encodes CDR1 SGHTA and CDR2 FQGNSA. This CDR3 reads CASSLEGTGELFF. CDR3 DNA sequence: TGTGCCAGCAGCTTAGAGGGTACCGGGGAGCTGTTTTTT.

This clone was seen more than once but under ten times. V usage is TRBV15 and J usage is TRBJ2-2; D remains unclear. The CDR3 has 17 amino acids. V lost 3 bases and J 2 bases, leaving 16 bases between the germline ends. Per germline, CDR1 LNHNV and CDR2 YYDKDF (reference sequence). CDR3 in DNA: TGTGCCACCAGCAGTTCCTTGGGCGTTCGTAACACCGGGGAGCTGTTTTTT. Translating it yields CATSSSLGVRNTGELFF.

The chain joins TRBV5-1 to TRBJ2-7; 12 nucleotides align to TRBD2. Germline values: CDR1 SGHRS, CDR2 YFSETQ. The V and J ends lost 2 bases and 3 bases, in that order; junction bases with no gene match: 3. There are 15 residues in the CDR3. The CDR3, as DNA: TGCGCCAGCAGCTTCCTAGCGGGGGGGTTCTACGAGCAGTACTTC. This translates into CASSFLAGGFYEQYF. Variable domain in full (rest from reference TRBV5-1 and TRBJ2-7): KAGVTQTPRYLIKTRGQQVTLSCSPISGHRSVSWYQQTPGQGLQFLFEYFSETQRNKGNFPGRFSGRQFSNSRSEMNVSTLELGDSALYLCASSFLAGGFYEQYFGPGTRLTVT.

J is TRBJ2-3 and V is TRBV7-9; tentatively, D is TRBD2 (5 bases). Germline CDR1 is SEHNR and CDR2 is FQNEAQ (reference sequence). With 7 bases removed from V and 6 bases from J, the gap between germline ends came to 8 bases. CDR3 length equals 11 residues. The chain's CDR3 is CASTPGDTQYF. In nucleotides, the CDR3 is TGTGCCAGCACCCCGGGGGATACGCAGTATTTT.

The chain employs TRBV5-4 and TRBJ2-2; 11 bases match TRBD2. Trimming at V came to 3 bases and at J to 6 bases, leaving 7 bases not matched to a gene. The CDR3 has 16 amino acids. Per the germline V gene, CDR1 is SGHNT and CDR2 is YYREEE (reference sequence). In DNA form, the CDR3 reads TGTGCCAGCAGCTCCTCTCGGACTAGCGGGTCCGGGGAGCTGTTTTTT. Amino acid sequence: CASSSSRTSGSGELFF.

This chain links TRBV10-3 with TRBJ1-2; a possible D gene is TRBD1 (6 bases). This CDR3 region has 16 residues. Trimming shortened V by 7 bases and J by 2 bases, and 20 bases separated the two germline ends. The germline CDR1 and CDR2 sequences are ENHRY and SYGVKD. The CDR3 DNA reads as TGTGCCATCACCCCAGGACAGCCCAGACTAAACTATGGCTACACCTTC. Its translation is CAITPGQPRLNYGYTF.

V is TRBV11-2 and J is TRBJ2-2; the D gene is possibly TRBD2 (7 bases). CDR3 size: 16 residues. Germline V gene sequence: CDR1 SGHAT, CDR2 FQNNGV. V was pared by 5 bases and J by 5 bases, with 18 bases between. CDR3 amino acids: CASSIWGGRGTGELFF. CDR3 bases: TGTGCCAGCAGCATTTGGGGGGGCCGAGGGACCGGGGAGCTGTTTTTT. Drawing the rest from reference TRBV11-2 and TRBJ2-2, the complete variable domain is EAGVAQSPRYKIIEKRQSVAFWCNPISGHATLYWYQQILGQGPKLLIQFQNNGVVDDSQLPKDRFSAERLKGVDSTLKIQPAKLEDSAVYLCASSIWGGRGTGELFFGEGSRLTVL.

This clone has only one observation. V gene TRBV5-1 combines with J gene TRBJ2-1, with TRBD2 matching 16 bases. Germline-derived CDR1 and CDR2 are SGHRS and YFSETQ. This CDR3 is 15 amino acids long. Trimming cost V 5 bases and J 7 bases; bases outside gene matches: 3. CDR3 in amino acids: CASRPGLAGGNEQFF. CDR3 nucleotides: TGCGCCAGCAGGCCGGGACTAGCGGGAGGGAATGAGCAGTTCTTC.

The chain recombines TRBV12-5 with TRBJ1-5; D not resolved. Trimming removed 5 bases from V and 6 bases from J, with 8 bases in between. From germline, CDR1 is LGHNT and CDR2 FRNRAP. The CDR3 totals 12 residues. CDR3 DNA sequence: TGTGCTAGTGGTCCCGGGAGTCAGCCCCAGCATTTT. Translating gives CASGPGSQPQHF.

J is TRBJ2-7 and V is TRBV23-1, with 7 bases identical to TRBD1. TRBV23-1 is identified as an open reading frame with a role that is uncertain. The CDR3 runs to 15 residues. Trimming at V came to 4 bases and at J to 2 bases, leaving 8 bases not matched to a gene. In nucleotides, the CDR3 is TGCGCCAGCAGTCTCACCGGGACAGAAACCTACGAGCAGTACTTC. Translated, it gives CASSLTGTETYEQYF.

The CDR3 DNA follows: TGCGCCAGCAGCCAAGATCGGAGTCAGGGCAATGGCTACACCTTC. Translated: CASSQDRSQGNGYTF. This chain links TRBV4-3 with TRBJ1-2, with D tentatively TRBD1 (5 bases). V was shortened by 0 bases and J by 6 bases, with 14 bases between the two germline ends. Germline CDR1 reads LGHNA; CDR2 reads YSLEER. The CDR3 sequence is 15 residues long.

The chain has TRBV2 and TRBJ1-2; 7 bases match TRBD1. Germline V gives CDR1 SNHLY, CDR2 FYNNEI. Unmatched junction bases numbered 3, after V lost 6 bases and J lost 8 bases. CDR3 size: 11 residues. The CDR3, as DNA: TGTGCCAGCAGCGACAGGGACGGCTACACCTTC. It codes for CASSDRDGYTF.

The V gene is TRBV4-3, the J gene TRBJ2-2; 8 bases are shared with TRBD2. The CDR3 runs to 15 residues. Germline V CDR1 and CDR2: LGHNA, YSLEER. Trimming cost V 5 bases and J 5 bases; bases outside gene matches: 7. Here the CDR3 reads CASSDKTSETGELFF. In DNA form, the CDR3 reads TGCGCCAGCAGCGACAAGACTAGCGAGACCGGGGAGCTGTTTTTT.

The chain is built from TRBV2 and TRBJ1-2; TRBD1 might be the D (5 bases). The CDR3 extends over 14 amino acids. The germline V and J ends were trimmed by 5 bases and 4 bases, with 14 bases remaining between them. CDR1 and CDR2 from the germline V gene are SNHLY and FYNNEI. CDR3 amino acids: CASSPPEGTYGYTF. The CDR3 nucleotides read TGTGCCAGCAGTCCCCCGGAGGGGACCTATGGCTACACCTTC.

The V call is TRBV13, the J call TRBJ1-3, with D maybe TRBD1 (6 bases). Germline CDR1 and CDR2: PRHDT and FYEKMQ (reference sequence). This CDR3 comprises 16 residues. Deletions cut 3 bases from V and 0 bases from J, with 12 bases between. The CDR3 nucleotides read TGTGCCAGCAGCTTCCTTGGGGGCCCCTCTGGAAACACCATATATTTT. This translates into CASSFLGGPSGNTIYF.

This chain joins TRBV9 and TRBJ1-4; tentative D call: TRBD1 (6 bases). The germline V gene has CDR1 SGDLS and CDR2 YYNGEE. The V and J ends lost 2 bases and 4 bases respectively, with 15 bases between them. The CDR3 covers 16 residues. For the CDR3, the DNA is TGTGCCAGCAGCGTGGGGGGGGGCGCGGGTAATGAAAAACTGTTTTTT. Translated, it gives CASSVGGGAGNEKLFF.